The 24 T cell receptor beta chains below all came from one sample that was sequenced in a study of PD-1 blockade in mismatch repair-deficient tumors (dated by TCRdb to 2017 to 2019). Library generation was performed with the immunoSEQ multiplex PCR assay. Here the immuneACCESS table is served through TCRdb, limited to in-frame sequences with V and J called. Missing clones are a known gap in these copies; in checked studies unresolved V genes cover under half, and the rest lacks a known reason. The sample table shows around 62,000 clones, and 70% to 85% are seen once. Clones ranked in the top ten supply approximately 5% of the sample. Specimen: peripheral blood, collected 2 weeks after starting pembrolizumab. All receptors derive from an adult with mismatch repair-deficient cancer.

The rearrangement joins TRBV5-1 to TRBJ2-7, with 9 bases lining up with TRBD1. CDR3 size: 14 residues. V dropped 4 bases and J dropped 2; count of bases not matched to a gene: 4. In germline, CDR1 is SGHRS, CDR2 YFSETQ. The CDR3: CASSQGTGTYEQYF. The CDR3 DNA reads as TGCGCCAGCAGCCAAGGGACAGGGACCTACGAGCAGTACTTC.

CDR3 bases: TGTGCCAGCAGTTTATATCCGGGGGCGAGCTATGGCTACACCTTC. It is translated as CASSLYPGASYGYTF. This chain links TRBV27 with TRBJ1-2; possible D gene TRBD1, 6 bases. Trimming removed 1 base at V and 4 bases at J, with 13 bases between. The CDR3 loop spans 15 amino acids. Germline V gene sequence: CDR1 MNHEY, CDR2 SMNVEV (reference sequence).

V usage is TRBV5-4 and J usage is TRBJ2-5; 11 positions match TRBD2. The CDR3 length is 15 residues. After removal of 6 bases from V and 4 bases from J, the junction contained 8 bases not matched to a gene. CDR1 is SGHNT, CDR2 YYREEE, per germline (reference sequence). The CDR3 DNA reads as TGTGCCAGCACCATAGCGGGAGGGCGAGCAGAGACCCAGTACTTC. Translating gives CASTIAGGRAETQYF. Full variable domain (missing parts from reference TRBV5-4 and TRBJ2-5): ETGVTQSPTHLIKTRGQQVTLRCSSQSGHNTVSWYQQALGQGPQFIFQYYREEENGRGNFPPRFSGLQFPNYSSELNVNALELDDSALYLCASTIAGGRAETQYFGPGTRLLVL.

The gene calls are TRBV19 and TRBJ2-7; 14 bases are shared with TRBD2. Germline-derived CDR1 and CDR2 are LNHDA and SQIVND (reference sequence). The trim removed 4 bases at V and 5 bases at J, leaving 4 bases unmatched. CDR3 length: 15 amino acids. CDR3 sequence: CASSTGTSGSNEQYF. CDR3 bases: TGTGCCAGTAGTACCGGGACTAGCGGGAGCAACGAGCAGTACTTC.

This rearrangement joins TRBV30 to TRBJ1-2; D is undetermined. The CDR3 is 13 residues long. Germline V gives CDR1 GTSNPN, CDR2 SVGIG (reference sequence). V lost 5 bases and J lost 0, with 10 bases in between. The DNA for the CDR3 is TGTGCCTGGGATATAGCTTCTAACTATGGCTACACCTTC. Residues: CAWDIASNYGYTF.

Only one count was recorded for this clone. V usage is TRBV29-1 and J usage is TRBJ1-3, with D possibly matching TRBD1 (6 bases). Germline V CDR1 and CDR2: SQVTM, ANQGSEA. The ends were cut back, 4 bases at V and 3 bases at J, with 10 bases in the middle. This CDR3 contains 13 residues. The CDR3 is CSVAETGGNTIYF. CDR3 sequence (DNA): TGCAGCGTTGCAGAGACAGGTGGAAACACCATATATTTT.

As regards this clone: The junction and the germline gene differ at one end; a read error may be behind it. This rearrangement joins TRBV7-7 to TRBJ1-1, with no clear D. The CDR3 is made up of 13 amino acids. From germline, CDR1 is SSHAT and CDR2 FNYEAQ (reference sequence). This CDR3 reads CASSFRRNTEAFF. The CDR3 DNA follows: TGTGCTAGCAGCTTCCGTAGGAACACTGAAGCTTTCTTT.

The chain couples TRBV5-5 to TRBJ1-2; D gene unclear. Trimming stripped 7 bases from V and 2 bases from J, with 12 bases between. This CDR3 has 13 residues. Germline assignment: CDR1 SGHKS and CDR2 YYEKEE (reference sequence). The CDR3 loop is CASGLDFNYGYTF. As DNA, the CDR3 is TGTGCCAGCGGTTTAGATTTCAACTATGGCTACACCTTC.

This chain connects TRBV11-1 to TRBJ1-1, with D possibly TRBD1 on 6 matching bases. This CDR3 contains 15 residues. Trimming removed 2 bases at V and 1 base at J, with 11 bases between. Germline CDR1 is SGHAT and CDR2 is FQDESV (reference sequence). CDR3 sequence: CASSLHGGGNTEAFF. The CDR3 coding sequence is TGTGCCAGCAGCTTACACGGAGGGGGGAACACTGAAGCTTTCTTT.

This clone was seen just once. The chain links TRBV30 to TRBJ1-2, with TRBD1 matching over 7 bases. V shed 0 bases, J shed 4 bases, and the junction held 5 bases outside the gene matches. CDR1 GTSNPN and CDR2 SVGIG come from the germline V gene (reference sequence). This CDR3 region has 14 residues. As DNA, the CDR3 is TGTGCCTGGAGTGTGGGACAGCGCTCCTATGGCTACACCTTC. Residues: CAWSVGQRSYGYTF. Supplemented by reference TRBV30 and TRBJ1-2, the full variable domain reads SQTIHQWPATLVQPVGSPLSLECTVEGTSNPNLYWYRQAAGRGLQLLFYSVGIGQISSEVPQNLSASRPQDRQFILSSKKLLLSDSGFYLCAWSVGQRSYGYTFGSGTRLTVV.

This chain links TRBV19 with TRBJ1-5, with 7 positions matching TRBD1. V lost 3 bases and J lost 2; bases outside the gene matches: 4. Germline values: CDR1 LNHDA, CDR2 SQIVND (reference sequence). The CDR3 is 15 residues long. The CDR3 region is CASSIAGGGNQPQHF. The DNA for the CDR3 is TGTGCCAGTAGTATCGCAGGGGGAGGCAATCAGCCCCAGCATTTT.

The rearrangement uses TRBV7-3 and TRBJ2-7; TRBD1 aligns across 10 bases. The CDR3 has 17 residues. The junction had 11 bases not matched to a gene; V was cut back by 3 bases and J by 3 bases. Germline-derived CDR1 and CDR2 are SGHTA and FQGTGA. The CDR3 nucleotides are TGTGCCAGCAGCTTCCTGGGACCCGGGACAGGGGACTACGAGCAGTACTTC. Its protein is CASSFLGPGTGDYEQYF.

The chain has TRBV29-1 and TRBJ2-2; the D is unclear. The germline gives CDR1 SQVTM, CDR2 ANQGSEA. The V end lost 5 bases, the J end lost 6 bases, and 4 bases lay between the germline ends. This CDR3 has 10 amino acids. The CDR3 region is CSVFSGELFF. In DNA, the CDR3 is TGCAGCGTTTTTTCCGGGGAGCTGTTTTTT.

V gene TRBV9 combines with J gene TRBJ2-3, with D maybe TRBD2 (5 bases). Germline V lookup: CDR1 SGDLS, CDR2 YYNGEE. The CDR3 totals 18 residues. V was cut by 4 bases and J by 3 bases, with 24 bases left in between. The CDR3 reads CASSPPVRTGSKTDTQYF. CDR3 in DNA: TGTGCCAGCAGCCCCCCCGTCAGGACTGGGTCTAAAACAGATACGCAGTATTTT.

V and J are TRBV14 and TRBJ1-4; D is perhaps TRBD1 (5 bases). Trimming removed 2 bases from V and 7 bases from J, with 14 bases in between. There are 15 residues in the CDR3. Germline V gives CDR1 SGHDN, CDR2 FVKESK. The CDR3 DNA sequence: TGTGCCAGCAGCCAAAGGTCGTACGGGGCTGAAAAACTGTTTTTT. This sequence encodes CASSQRSYGAEKLFF.

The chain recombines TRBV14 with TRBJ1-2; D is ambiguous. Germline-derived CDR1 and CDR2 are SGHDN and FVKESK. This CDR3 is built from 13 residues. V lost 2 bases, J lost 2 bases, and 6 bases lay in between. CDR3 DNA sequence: TGTGCCAGCAGCCAACGGGGAAACTATGGCTACACCTTC. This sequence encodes CASSQRGNYGYTF.

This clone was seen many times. The CDR3 sequence: CASSIGQSNQPQHF. Here the CDR3 DNA reads TGTGCCAGCAGCATCGGGCAGAGCAATCAGCCCCAGCATTTT. This chain links TRBV5-8 with TRBJ1-5; D is undetermined. Germline values: CDR1 SGHTS, CDR2 YDEGEE. The V end was cut by 4 bases, the J end by 1 base, with 9 bases between. The CDR3 has 14 amino acids.

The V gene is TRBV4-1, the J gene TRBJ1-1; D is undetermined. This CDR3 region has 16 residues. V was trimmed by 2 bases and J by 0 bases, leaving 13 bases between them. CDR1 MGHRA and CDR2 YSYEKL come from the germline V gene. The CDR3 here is CASSQRVQQMNTEAFF. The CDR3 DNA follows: TGCGCCAGCAGCCAAAGGGTTCAGCAGATGAACACTGAAGCTTTCTTT.

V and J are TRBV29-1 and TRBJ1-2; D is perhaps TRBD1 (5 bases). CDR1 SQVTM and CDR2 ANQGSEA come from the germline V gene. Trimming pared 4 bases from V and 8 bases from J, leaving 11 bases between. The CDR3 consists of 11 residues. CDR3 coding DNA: TGCAGCGTTGTCGGCAGGGAGGGCTACACCTTC. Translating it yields CSVVGREGYTF.

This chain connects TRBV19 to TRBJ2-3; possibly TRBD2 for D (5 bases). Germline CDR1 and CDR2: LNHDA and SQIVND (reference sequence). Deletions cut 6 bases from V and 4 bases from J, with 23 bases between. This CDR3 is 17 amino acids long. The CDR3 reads CASSPQRAERRADTQYF. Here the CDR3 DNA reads TGTGCCAGTAGCCCTCAAAGAGCGGAGCGCCGCGCAGATACGCAGTATTTT.

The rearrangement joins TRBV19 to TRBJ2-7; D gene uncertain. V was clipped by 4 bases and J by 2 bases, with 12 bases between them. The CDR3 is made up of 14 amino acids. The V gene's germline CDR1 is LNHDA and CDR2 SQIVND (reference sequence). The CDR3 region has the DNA TGTGCCAGTAGTAGTCAGGAGCTAGCCTACGAGCAGTACTTC. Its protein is CASSSQELAYEQYF. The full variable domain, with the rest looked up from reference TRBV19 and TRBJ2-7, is DGGITQSPKYLFRKEGQNVTLSCEQNLNHDAMYWYRQDPGQGLRLIYYSQIVNDFQKGDIAEGYSVSREKKESFPLTVTSAQKNPTAFYLCASSSQELAYEQYFGPGTRLTVT.

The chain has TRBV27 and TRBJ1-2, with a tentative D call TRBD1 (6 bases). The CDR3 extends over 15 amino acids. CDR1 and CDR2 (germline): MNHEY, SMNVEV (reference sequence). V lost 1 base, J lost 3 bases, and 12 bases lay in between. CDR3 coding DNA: TGTGCCAGCAGTTTATTTGGGGGCGAGGACTATGGCTACACCTTC. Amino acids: CASSLFGGEDYGYTF.

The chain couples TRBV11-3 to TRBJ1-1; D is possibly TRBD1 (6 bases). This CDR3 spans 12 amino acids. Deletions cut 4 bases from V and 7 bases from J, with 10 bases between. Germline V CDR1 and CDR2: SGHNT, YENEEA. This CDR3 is CASSSLQGEAFF. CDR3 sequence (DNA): TGTGCCAGCAGCTCCTTACAGGGTGAAGCTTTCTTT.

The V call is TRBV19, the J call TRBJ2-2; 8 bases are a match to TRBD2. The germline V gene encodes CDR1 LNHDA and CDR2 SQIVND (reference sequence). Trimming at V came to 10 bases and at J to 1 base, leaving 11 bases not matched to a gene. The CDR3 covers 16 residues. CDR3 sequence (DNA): TGTGCCACCGGGCGGCGGGAGGCGGGGAACACCGGGGAGCTGTTTTTT. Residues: CATGRREAGNTGELFF.